This T cell receptor (beta chain) was obtained from a study of T cells expressing NK-cell markers. Looking at the study overall: Sorted CD3+CD56-NKG2C+, CD3+CD56+NKG2C+ and CD3+CD56+NKG2C- T cells supplied the TCR beta repertoires.

Details on this clonotype: Its antigen is undetermined.

Study-level findings and limits: Evidence did not settle whether expanded NKG2C+ T cell clones targeted HCMV. There were four donors in whom these clonotypes also led the CD3+CD56-NKG2C+ fraction. Dominant NKG2C+ clonotypes in five or six donors made up about 1.0-8% of CD8+ T cells.

TCRdb derives one entry per CDR3 protein from the 5' RACE reads, leaving out DNA. This table holds about 390,000 distinct CDR3 sequences. CDR1 is SGHRS, CDR2 YFSETQ, per germline. CDR3 size: 14 residues. The receptor comes from a woman in her fifties or sixties in good health. The chain carries TRBV5-1 and TRBJ2-2; the TCRdb call, TRBD1, lacks DNA for checking. Sequenced sample: blood T cells: a sorted CD56 or NKG2C T cell subset, CD4+ or CD8+ T cells, or bulk PBMC T cells (not recorded which). The CDR3 loop reads CASSLGTGARELFF.